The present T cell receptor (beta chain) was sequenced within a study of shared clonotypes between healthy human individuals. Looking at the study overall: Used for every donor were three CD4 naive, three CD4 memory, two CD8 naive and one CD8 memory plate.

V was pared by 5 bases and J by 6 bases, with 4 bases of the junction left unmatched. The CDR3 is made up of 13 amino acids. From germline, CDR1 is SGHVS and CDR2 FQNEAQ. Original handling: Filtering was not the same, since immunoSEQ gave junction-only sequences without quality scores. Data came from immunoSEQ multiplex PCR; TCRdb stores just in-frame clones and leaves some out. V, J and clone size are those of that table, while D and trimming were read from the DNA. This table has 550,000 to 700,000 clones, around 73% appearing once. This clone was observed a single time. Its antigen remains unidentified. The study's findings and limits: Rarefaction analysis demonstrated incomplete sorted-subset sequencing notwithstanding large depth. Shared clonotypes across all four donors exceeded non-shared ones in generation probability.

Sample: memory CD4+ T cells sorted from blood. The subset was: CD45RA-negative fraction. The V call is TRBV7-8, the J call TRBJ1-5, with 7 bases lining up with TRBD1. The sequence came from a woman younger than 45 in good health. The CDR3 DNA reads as TGTGCCAGCAGCACGACAGGGCTTCAGCCCCAGCATTTT. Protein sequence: CASSTTGLQPQHF.